Below, 25 T cell receptor beta chains from the same sample are listed, as sequenced in a study of blood T cell repertoires in COVID-19. TCRdb keeps only in-frame clones here, not all; method: immunoSEQ multiplex PCR. The sample comprises about 360,000 clones, roughly 90% of which are singletons, and around 1.9% rests with the top ten. The sequenced sample was PBMCs or T cells enriched from blood (not recorded which). The source of these receptors is a woman in her forties with acute COVID-19.

The V and J genes are TRBV4-1 and TRBJ2-5, with D possibly TRBD2 on 6 matching bases. Trimming took 1 base from V and 6 from J, leaving 18 bases between them. Per the germline V gene, CDR1 is MGHRA and CDR2 is YSYEKL. The CDR3 runs to 16 residues. The CDR3 sequence is CASSQVSSGPAQTQYF. CDR3 coding DNA: TGCGCCAGCAGCCAAGTATCCAGCGGGCCTGCTCAGACCCAGTACTTC.

V gene TRBV19 combines with J gene TRBJ1-6; 7 bases fit TRBD1. CDR3 length: 17 residues. After removal of 3 bases from V and 8 bases from J, the junction contained 13 bases not matched to a gene. The germline gives CDR1 LNHDA, CDR2 SQIVND (reference sequence). CDR3 amino acids: CASSIGLTGARDSPLHF. The CDR3 DNA reads TGTGCCAGTAGTATTGGACTCACAGGGGCCAGGGATTCACCCCTCCACTTT.

This chain joins TRBV30 and TRBJ2-1; 8 bases align to TRBD1. This CDR3 has 13 amino acids. CDR1 is GTSNPN, CDR2 SVGIG, per germline (reference sequence). Trimming took 7 bases from V and 9 from J; bases not matched to a gene: 11. The CDR3 sequence is CASTGGLSGEQFF. The CDR3 bases are TGTGCCTCAACAGGGGGATTGTCCGGTGAGCAGTTCTTC.

The genes are TRBV30 and TRBJ2-2; tentative D call: TRBD1 (5 bases). This CDR3 is built from 13 residues. CDR1 and CDR2 (germline): GTSNPN, SVGIG (reference sequence). V was clipped by 3 bases and J by 1 base, with 6 bases between them. DNA of the CDR3: TGTGCCTGGAGCAGGGAGAACACCGGGGAGCTGTTTTTT. Protein product: CAWSRENTGELFF.

The J gene is TRBJ2-1, the V gene TRBV5-4; TRBD1 might be the D (6 bases). V gave up 7 bases and J gave up 6 bases, with 11 bases separating them. Per the germline V gene, CDR1 is SGHNT and CDR2 is YYREEE (reference sequence). The CDR3 is 12 amino acids. The CDR3 nucleotides read TGTGCCAGCCATGGACAGCTCAATGAGCAGTTCTTC. Its protein is CASHGQLNEQFF.

This rearrangement joins TRBV6-5 to TRBJ1-2, with D maybe TRBD1 (6 bases). Deletions cut 2 bases from V and 7 bases from J, with 11 bases between. CDR3 length: 13 residues. CDR1 and CDR2 (germline): MNHEY, SVGAGI. Here the CDR3 reads CASSYERGLGYTF. The CDR3 DNA reads TGTGCCAGCAGTTACGAGCGGGGGCTTGGCTACACCTTC.

This clone was observed a single time. The J gene is TRBJ2-5, the V gene TRBV5-1; TRBD1 matches at 7 bases. Trimming cost V 5 bases and J 0 bases; bases outside gene matches: 7. The germline V gene encodes CDR1 SGHRS and CDR2 YFSETQ. The CDR3 has 15 amino acids. The CDR3 DNA sequence: TGCGCCAGCAGAACAGGGGTAGCGTACCAAGAGACCCAGTACTTC. Protein: CASRTGVAYQETQYF.

V usage is TRBV5-1 and J usage is TRBJ2-7; maybe TRBD1 (5 bases). The length of the CDR3 is 15 residues. CDR1 is SGHRS and CDR2 is YFSETQ in the germline V gene. V lost 0 bases and J lost 2, with 12 bases in between. The CDR3 here is CASSLGQGNTYEQYF. As DNA, the CDR3 is TGCGCCAGCAGCTTGGGGCAGGGAAACACCTACGAGCAGTACTTC.

The V gene is TRBV5-4, the J gene TRBJ1-2; tentative D call: TRBD1 (6 bases). Germline CDR1 SGHNT, CDR2 YYREEE (reference sequence). The ends were cut back, 3 bases at V and 0 bases at J, with 12 bases in the middle. The CDR3 loop spans 15 amino acids. The CDR3 DNA is TGTGCCAGCAGCTCCCCTAAGGGGGCTAACTATGGCTACACCTTC. Residues: CASSSPKGANYGYTF.

This chain uses TRBV29-1 with TRBJ2-2; 9 positions match TRBD2. This CDR3 spans 19 amino acids. The V gene end was trimmed by 0 bases and the J gene end by 2 bases; junction bases not matched to a gene: 13. CDR1 is SQVTM, CDR2 ANQGSEA, per germline. The CDR3 reads CSVEDQAAGGEINTGELFF. CDR3 nucleotide sequence: TGCAGCGTTGAAGATCAGGCAGCGGGGGGCGAGATCAACACCGGGGAGCTGTTTTTT.

V is TRBV5-8 and J is TRBJ2-7; 7 positions match TRBD1. Unmatched junction bases numbered 9, after V lost 1 base and J lost 5 bases. The CDR3 extends over 15 amino acids. In germline, CDR1 is SGHTS, CDR2 YDEGEE. CDR3 protein: CASSLWGTEIHEQYF. In DNA form, the CDR3 reads TGTGCCAGCAGCTTGTGGGGGACAGAAATCCACGAGCAGTACTTC.

This clone was seen ten or more times. This sequence joins TRBV4-2 and TRBJ1-2; 10 bases fit TRBD1. Germline assignment: CDR1 LGHNA and CDR2 YNFKEQ. This CDR3 has 15 residues. Unmatched junction bases numbered 5, after V lost 0 bases and J lost 7 bases. In DNA form, the CDR3 reads TGTGCCAGCAGCCAAGATGCTCGGGACAGGGGTGGCTACACCTTC. It encodes CASSQDARDRGGYTF.

The rearrangement links TRBV5-5 to TRBJ2-7; tentative D call: TRBD1 (6 bases). Per the germline V gene, CDR1 is SGHKS and CDR2 is YYEKEE (reference sequence). Trimming shortened V by 3 bases and J by 4 bases, and 11 bases separated the two germline ends. This CDR3 region has 13 residues. The CDR3, as DNA: TGTGCCAGCAGCTGGGGGCAGTCTTACGAGCAGTACTTC. Translated: CASSWGQSYEQYF.

The chain uses TRBV12-3 or TRBV12-4 and TRBJ1-1, with 8 bases aligning to TRBD1. V was pared by 4 bases and J by 14 bases, with 6 bases of the junction left unmatched. The CDR3 sequence is 11 residues long. CDR3 nucleotide sequence: TGTGCCAGCAGTTACCACAGGGGGAAGTTCTTT. Protein product: CASSYHRGKFF.

The chain uses TRBV2 and TRBJ1-1; TRBD1 might be the D (5 bases). Trimming pared 2 bases from V and 10 bases from J, leaving 11 bases between. Germline-derived CDR1 and CDR2 are SNHLY and FYNNEI. The CDR3 covers 12 residues. DNA of the CDR3: TGTGCCAGCAGTGAACGGGTAGGGGCAGCTTTCTTT. The encoded protein is CASSERVGAAFF.

The V and J genes are TRBV6-5 and TRBJ1-5; D is unresolved. V lost 4 bases to trimming and J lost 0 bases, with 13 bases between them. The CDR3 totals 16 residues. Germline V gene data show CDR1 as MNHEY and CDR2 as SVGAGI. CDR3 amino acids: CASSSLDGDSNQPQHF. The CDR3 coding sequence is TGTGCCAGCAGTTCTCTGGACGGGGATAGCAATCAGCCCCAGCATTTT.

The J gene is TRBJ2-1, the V gene TRBV19; D remains unclear. Germline loops: CDR1 LNHDA, CDR2 SQIVND (reference sequence). The CDR3 is 13 residues long. Between the trimmed V and J ends, which lost 3 bases and 4 bases, there was a span of 7 bases. For the CDR3, the DNA is TGTGCCAGTAGTATCCAGACTTACAATGAGCAGTTCTTC. It encodes CASSIQTYNEQFF.

This chain joins TRBV30 and TRBJ1-1, with 9 bases that match TRBD1. J was trimmed by 2 bases and V by 5 bases; bases with no gene match: 3. The CDR3 length is 13 residues. Germline V lookup: CDR1 GTSNPN, CDR2 SVGIG (reference sequence). The chain's CDR3 is CAWEQGANTEAFF. DNA for the CDR3: TGTGCCTGGGAACAGGGGGCAAACACTGAAGCTTTCTTT. Drawing the rest from reference TRBV30 and TRBJ1-1, the complete variable domain is SQTIHQWPATLVQPVGSPLSLECTVEGTSNPNLYWYRQAAGRGLQLLFYSVGIGQISSEVPQNLSASRPQDRQFILSSKKLLLSDSGFYLCAWEQGANTEAFFGQGTRLTVV.

The J gene is TRBJ2-7, the V gene TRBV30; TRBD2 matches at 14 bases. The ends lost 5 bases at V and 4 bases at J; junction bases unmatched: 1. Germline CDR1 GTSNPN, CDR2 SVGIG (reference sequence). The CDR3 is 13 residues long. The CDR3, as DNA: TGTGCCTGGGGGACTAGCGGGGGTTACGAGCAGTACTTC. Translated: CAWGTSGGYEQYF.

This CDR3 reads CASSLGGQGPEPQHF. Written as DNA, the CDR3 is TGTGCCAGCAGCTTGGGAGGACAGGGGCCCGAGCCCCAGCATTTT. This chain joins TRBV5-4 and TRBJ1-5, with TRBD1 identical over 9 bases. V was pared by 0 bases and J by 8 bases, with 6 bases of the junction left unmatched. The CDR3 runs 15 residues. The germline V gene has CDR1 SGHNT and CDR2 YYREEE (reference sequence). The full variable domain, rest sourced from reference TRBV5-4 and TRBJ1-5, is ETGVTQSPTHLIKTRGQQVTLRCSSQSGHNTVSWYQQALGQGPQFIFQYYREEENGRGNFPPRFSGLQFPNYSSELNVNALELDDSALYLCASSLGGQGPEPQHFGDGTRLSIL.

In its sample, this clone was seen a few times. V is TRBV6-2 or TRBV6-3 and J is TRBJ2-5; D may be TRBD1 (6 bases). The V and J ends lost 0 bases and 4 bases respectively, with 21 bases between them. Germline-derived CDR1 and CDR2 are MNHEY and SVGEGT. The CDR3 totals 18 residues. In nucleotides, the CDR3 is TGTGCCAGCAGTTACTCGCGCGGCAGGGGCGTATTCGTAGAGACCCAGTACTTC. This sequence encodes CASSYSRGRGVFVETQYF.

This clone was observed once. One end of the junction does not line up with germline, which may come from a read error. The genes are TRBV18 and TRBJ1-1; D call uncertain. Germline V gives CDR1 KGHSH, CDR2 LQKENI. This CDR3 has 13 residues. CDR3 sequence reads: CASSPKMNTKAFF. CDR3 nucleotide sequence: TGTGCCAGCTCACCAAAGATGAACACTAAAGCTTTCTTT.

The V gene is TRBV12-3 or TRBV12-4, the J gene TRBJ2-5; TRBD1 agrees at 7 bases. This CDR3 contains 13 residues. V was clipped by 6 bases and J by 4 bases; unmatched bases: 5. CDR3 coding DNA: TGTGCCAGCAGACCGACAGGGTCAGAGACCCAGTACTTC. Encoded protein: CASRPTGSETQYF.

The genes are TRBV18 and TRBJ2-1; 9 nucleotides line up with TRBD1. The ends lost 3 bases at V and 8 bases at J; junction bases unmatched: 5. The CDR3 is 14 amino acids. The germline V gene encodes CDR1 KGHSH and CDR2 LQKENI. Here the CDR3 reads CASSPGTGIDEQFF. CDR3 in DNA: TGTGCCAGCTCACCCGGGACAGGGATCGATGAGCAGTTCTTC.

The gene calls are TRBV6-1 and TRBJ1-6; D not resolved. The CDR3 is 13 amino acids. The germline V and J ends were trimmed by 3 bases and 13 bases, with 13 bases remaining between them. Germline CDR1 reads MNHNS; CDR2 reads SASEGT. The CDR3 DNA follows: TGTGCCAGCAGTGATCTGACAATGGCTCCCCTCCACTTT. Translating it yields CASSDLTMAPLHF.